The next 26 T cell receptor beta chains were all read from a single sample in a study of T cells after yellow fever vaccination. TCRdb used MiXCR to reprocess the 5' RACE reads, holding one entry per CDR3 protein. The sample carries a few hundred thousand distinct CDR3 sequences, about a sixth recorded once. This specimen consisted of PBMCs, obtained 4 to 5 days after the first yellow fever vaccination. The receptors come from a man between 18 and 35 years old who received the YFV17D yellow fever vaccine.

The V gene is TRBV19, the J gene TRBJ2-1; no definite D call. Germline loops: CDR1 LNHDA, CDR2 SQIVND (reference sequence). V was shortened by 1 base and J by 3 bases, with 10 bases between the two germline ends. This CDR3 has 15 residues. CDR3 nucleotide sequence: TGTGCCAGTAGTATAGCTCCCGTAATCTACAATGAGCAGTTCTTC. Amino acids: CASSIAPVIYNEQFF.

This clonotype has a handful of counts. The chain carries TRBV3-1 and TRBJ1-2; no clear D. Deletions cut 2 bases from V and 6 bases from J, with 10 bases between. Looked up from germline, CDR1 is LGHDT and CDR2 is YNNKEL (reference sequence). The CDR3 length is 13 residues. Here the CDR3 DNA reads TGTGCCAGCAGCCAATCGCCCCGGCATGGCTACACCTTC. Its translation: CASSQSPRHGYTF.

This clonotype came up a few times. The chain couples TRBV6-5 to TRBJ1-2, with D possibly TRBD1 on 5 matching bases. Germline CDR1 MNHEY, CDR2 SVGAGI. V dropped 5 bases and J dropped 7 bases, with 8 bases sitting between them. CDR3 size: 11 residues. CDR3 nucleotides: TGTGCCAGCAGTCCAGGGACTGGCTACACCTTC. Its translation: CASSPGTGYTF.

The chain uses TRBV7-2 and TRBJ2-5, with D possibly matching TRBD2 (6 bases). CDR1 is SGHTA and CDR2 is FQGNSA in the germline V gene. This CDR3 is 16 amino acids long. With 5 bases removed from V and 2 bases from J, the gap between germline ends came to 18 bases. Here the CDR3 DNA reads TGTGCCAGCAGCCCCGTGGGGGGTGGTTTACAAGAGACCCAGTACTTC. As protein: CASSPVGGGLQETQYF.

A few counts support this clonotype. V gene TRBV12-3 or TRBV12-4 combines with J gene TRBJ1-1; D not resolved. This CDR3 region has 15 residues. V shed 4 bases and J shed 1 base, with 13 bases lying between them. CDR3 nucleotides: TGTGCCAGCAGTTCGACTGCCAGGCGGAACACTGAAGCTTTCTTT. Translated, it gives CASSSTARRNTEAFF.

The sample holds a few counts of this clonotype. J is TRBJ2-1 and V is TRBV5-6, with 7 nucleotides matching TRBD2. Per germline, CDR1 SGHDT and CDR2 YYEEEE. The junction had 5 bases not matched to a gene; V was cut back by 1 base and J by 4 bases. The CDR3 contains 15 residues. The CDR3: CASSLWTRQYNEQFF. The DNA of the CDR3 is TGTGCCAGCAGCTTGTGGACTAGACAGTACAATGAGCAGTTCTTC.

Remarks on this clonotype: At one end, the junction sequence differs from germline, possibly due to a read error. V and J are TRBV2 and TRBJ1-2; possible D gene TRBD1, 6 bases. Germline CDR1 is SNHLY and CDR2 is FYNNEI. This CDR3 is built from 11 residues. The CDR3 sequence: CGTSWGAPPSF. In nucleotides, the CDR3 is TGTGGCACATCTTGGGGGGCCCCACCGTCCTTC.

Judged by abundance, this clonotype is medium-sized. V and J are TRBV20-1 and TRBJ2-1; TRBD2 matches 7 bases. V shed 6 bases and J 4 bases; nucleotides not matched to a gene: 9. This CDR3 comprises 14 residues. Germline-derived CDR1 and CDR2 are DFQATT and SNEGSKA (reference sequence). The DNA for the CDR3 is TGCAGTGCCAAGAACTCGGGGGGATACAATGAGCAGTTCTTC. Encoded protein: CSAKNSGGYNEQFF.

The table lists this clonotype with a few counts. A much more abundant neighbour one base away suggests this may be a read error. In DNA, the CDR3 is TGTGCCAGCAGCGTGAGGGATACGCAGTATTTT. Protein product: CASSVRDTQYF. The chain uses TRBV5-6 and TRBJ2-3; D is unclear. This CDR3 comprises 11 residues. Germline assignment: CDR1 SGHDT and CDR2 YYEEEE. Trimming cost V 4 bases and J 6 bases, with 6 bases left between them.

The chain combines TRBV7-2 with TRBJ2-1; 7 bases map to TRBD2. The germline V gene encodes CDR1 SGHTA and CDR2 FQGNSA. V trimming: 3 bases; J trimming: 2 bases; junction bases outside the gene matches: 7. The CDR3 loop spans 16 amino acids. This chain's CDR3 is CASSFQAGTAYNEQFF. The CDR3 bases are TGTGCCAGCAGCTTCCAAGCGGGGACCGCCTACAATGAGCAGTTCTTC.

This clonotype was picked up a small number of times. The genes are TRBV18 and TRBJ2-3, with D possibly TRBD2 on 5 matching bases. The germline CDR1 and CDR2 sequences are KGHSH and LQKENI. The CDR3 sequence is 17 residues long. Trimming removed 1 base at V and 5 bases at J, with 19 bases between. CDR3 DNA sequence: TGTGCCAGCTCACCACTTCGGGCGATAGCGTGGGAAGATACGCAGTATTTT. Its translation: CASSPLRAIAWEDTQYF.

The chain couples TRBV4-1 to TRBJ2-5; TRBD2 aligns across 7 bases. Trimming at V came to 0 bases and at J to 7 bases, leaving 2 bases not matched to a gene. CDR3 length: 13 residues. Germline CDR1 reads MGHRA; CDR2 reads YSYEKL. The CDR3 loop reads CASSQDLAVTQYF. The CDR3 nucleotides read TGCGCCAGCAGCCAAGACCTAGCGGTGACCCAGTACTTC.

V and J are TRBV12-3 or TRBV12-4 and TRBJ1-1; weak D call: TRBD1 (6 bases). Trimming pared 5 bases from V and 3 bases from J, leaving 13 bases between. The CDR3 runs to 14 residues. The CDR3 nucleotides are TGTGCCAGCAGTCCCGGAACAGGGTACACTGAAGCTTTCTTT. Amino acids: CASSPGTGYTEAFF.

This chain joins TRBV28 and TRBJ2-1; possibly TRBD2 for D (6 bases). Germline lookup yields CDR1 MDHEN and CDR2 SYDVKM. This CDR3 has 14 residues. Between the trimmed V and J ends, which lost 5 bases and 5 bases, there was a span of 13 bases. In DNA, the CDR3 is TGTGCCAGCAGTACCGGGACTGCTAACAATGAGCAGTTCTTC. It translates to CASSTGTANNEQFF.

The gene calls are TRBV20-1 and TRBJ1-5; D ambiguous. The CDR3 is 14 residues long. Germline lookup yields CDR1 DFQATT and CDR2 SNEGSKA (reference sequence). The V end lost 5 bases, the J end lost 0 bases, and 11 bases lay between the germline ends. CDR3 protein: CSAPTGNSNQPQHF. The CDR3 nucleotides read TGCAGTGCTCCCACCGGGAATAGCAATCAGCCCCAGCATTTT.

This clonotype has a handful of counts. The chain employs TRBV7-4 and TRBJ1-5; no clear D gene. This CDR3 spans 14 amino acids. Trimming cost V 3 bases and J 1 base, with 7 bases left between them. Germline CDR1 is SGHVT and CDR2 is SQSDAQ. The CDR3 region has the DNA TGTGCCAGCAGCTTTGACCCGAGCAATCAGCCCCAGCATTTT. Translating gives CASSFDPSNQPQHF.

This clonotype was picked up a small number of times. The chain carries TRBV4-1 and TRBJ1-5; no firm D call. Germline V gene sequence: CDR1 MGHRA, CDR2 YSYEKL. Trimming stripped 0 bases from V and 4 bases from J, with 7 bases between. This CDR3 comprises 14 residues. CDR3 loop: CASSQDSGNQPQHF. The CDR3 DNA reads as TGCGCCAGCAGCCAAGATTCGGGAAATCAGCCCCAGCATTTT.

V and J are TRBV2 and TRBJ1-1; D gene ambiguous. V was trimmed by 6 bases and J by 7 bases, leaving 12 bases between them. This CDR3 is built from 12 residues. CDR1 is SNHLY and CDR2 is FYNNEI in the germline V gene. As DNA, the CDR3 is TGTGCCAGCAGCAGCGGGTTCGGTGAAGCTTTCTTT. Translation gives CASSSGFGEAFF.

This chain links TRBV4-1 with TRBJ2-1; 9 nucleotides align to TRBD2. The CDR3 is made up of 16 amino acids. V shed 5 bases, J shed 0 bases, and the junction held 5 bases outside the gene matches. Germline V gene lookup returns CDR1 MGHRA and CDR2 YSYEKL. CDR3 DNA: TGCGCCAGCAGCAGAAGCGGGGGGAGCTCCTACAATGAGCAGTTCTTC. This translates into CASSRSGGSSYNEQFF.

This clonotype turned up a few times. The CDR3 sequence: CASSLAGRGDTQYF. CDR3 nucleotides: TGTGCCAGCAGTTTAGCGGGGCGTGGAGATACGCAGTATTTT. The chain uses TRBV12-3 or TRBV12-4 and TRBJ2-3; tentative D call: TRBD1 (5 bases). V shed 0 bases and J shed 5 bases, with 9 bases lying between them. The CDR3 spans 14 residues.

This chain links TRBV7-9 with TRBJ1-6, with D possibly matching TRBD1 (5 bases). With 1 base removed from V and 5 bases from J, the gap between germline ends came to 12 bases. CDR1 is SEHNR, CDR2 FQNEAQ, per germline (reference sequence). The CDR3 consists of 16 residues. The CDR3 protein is CASSLDGAGDNSPLHF. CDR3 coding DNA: TGTGCCAGCAGCTTAGACGGCGCGGGGGATAATTCACCCCTCCACTTT.

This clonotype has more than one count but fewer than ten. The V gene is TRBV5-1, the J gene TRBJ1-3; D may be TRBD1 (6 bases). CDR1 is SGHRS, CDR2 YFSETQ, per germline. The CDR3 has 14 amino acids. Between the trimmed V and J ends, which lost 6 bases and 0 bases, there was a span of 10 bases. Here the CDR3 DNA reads TGCGCCAGCAAGGACAGTTCCTCTGGAAACACCATATATTTT. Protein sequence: CASKDSSSGNTIYF.

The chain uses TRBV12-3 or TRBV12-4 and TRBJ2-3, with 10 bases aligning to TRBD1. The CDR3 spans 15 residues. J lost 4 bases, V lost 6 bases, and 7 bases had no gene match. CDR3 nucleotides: TGTGCCAGCAGCCCGAGGGACAGGGGCCCAGATACGCAGTATTTT. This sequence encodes CASSPRDRGPDTQYF.

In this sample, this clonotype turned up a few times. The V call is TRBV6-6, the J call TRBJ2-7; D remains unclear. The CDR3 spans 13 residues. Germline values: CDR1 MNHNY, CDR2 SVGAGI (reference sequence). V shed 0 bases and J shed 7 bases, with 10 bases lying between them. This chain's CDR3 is CASSYSRNWEQYV. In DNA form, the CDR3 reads TGTGCCAGCAGTTACTCTCGGAATTGGGAGCAGTACGTC.

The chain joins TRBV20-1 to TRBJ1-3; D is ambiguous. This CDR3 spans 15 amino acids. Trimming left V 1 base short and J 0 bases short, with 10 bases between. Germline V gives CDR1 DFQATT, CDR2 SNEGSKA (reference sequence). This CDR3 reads CSARGMIGSGNTIYF. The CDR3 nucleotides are TGCAGTGCTAGAGGGATGATAGGCTCTGGAAACACCATATATTTT.

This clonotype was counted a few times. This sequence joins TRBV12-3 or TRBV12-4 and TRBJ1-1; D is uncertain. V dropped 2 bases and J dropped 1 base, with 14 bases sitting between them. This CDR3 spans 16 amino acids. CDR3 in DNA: TGTGCCAGCAGTTTAAGGTCGGGCAGCGCGAACACTGAAGCTTTCTTT. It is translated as CASSLRSGSANTEAFF.